Here is one T cell receptor (beta chain) with its context. Its antigen is still unknown. The CDR3 has 13 residues. Trimming took off 3 bases at V and 9 bases at J, with 13 bases between the two ends. The germline CDR1 and CDR2 sequences are SGHRS and YFSETQ. TCRdb itself ran the 5' RACE reads through MiXCR, one entry per CDR3 protein. The sample contains about 480,000 distinct CDR3 sequences, approximately 17% of which appear only once. The data are from a study of CD8 T cells in ankylosing spondylitis. Study-wide points: Clones linked to the disease showed a CD8+ phenotype. They occurred at relatively low frequencies in peripheral blood. It was reported that disease-linked clones were significantly enriched in matched ankylosing spondylitis synovial fluid. One TCR beta motif, made up of roughly eight highly homologous variants, appeared characteristic of ankylosing spondylitis blood. In synovial fluid and blood from reactive arthritis, some motif variants were previously reported.

The receptor comes from a male donor with ankylosing spondylitis. The sample consisted of blood, either unsorted or a sorted T cell fraction (not recorded which). The genes are TRBV5-1 and TRBJ2-1; D unclear. CDR3 nucleotide sequence: TGCGCCAGCAGCTCGTCGCCGGGTATTGAGCAGTTCTTC. Protein: CASSSSPGIEQFF.